One sample yielded the 4 T cell receptor beta chains listed below, sequenced in a study of identifying expanded T cells in peripheral blood. Method: immunoSEQ multiplex PCR; TCRdb's copy keeps in-frame clones and lacks some. The sample includes about 86,000 clones, approximately 91% seen only once; the top ten take approximately 5%. Source material: blood. The origin of the receptors is a person aged 18 to 69 in good health.

The chain combines TRBV27 with TRBJ2-7; 7 bases match TRBD2. CDR3 length: 16 residues. Trimming at V came to 5 bases and at J to 2 bases, leaving 12 bases not matched to a gene. Germline CDR1 MNHEY, CDR2 SMNVEV (reference sequence). In nucleotides, the CDR3 is TGTGCCAGCAGTCCCCTCGGGGGGTTGGGAACCTACGAGCAGTACTTC. Protein product: CASSPLGGLGTYEQYF.

The genes are TRBV7-2 and TRBJ1-2; 7 bases line up with TRBD1. The CDR3 is 16 residues long. The J segment lost 0 bases and the V segment lost 0 bases, leaving 4 bases of the junction unmatched. CDR1 and CDR2 from the germline V gene are SGHTA and FQGNSA. This CDR3 is CASSLAGDSSNYGYTF. The CDR3 DNA reads as TGTGCCAGCAGCTTAGCGGGGGACAGCTCTAACTATGGCTACACCTTC.

This clone has a single count. The chain is built from TRBV9 and TRBJ1-1; the D is unclear. Trimming stripped 3 bases from V and 4 bases from J, with 13 bases between. The CDR3 sequence is 14 residues long. Germline V gene data show CDR1 as SGDLS and CDR2 as YYNGEE. CDR3 loop: CASSGGRYGTEAFF. DNA of the CDR3: TGTGCCAGCAGCGGCGGAAGGTATGGCACTGAAGCTTTCTTT. Filled out from reference TRBV9 and TRBJ1-1, the complete variable domain reads DSGVTQTPKHLITATGQRVTLRCSPRSGDLSVYWYQQSLDQGLQFLIQYYNGEERAKGNILERFSAQQFPDLHSELNLSSLELGDSALYFCASSGGRYGTEAFFGQGTRLTVV.

This clone was detected a few times. The rearrangement links TRBV2 to TRBJ1-2, with D possibly matching TRBD1 (5 bases). The CDR3 loop spans 14 amino acids. Per germline, CDR1 SNHLY and CDR2 FYNNEI. V gave up 6 bases and J gave up 6 bases, with 17 bases separating them. DNA of the CDR3: TGTGCCAGCAGGGCAACAGGAGGAGGACATGGCTACACCTTC. The encoded protein is CASRATGGGHGYTF.